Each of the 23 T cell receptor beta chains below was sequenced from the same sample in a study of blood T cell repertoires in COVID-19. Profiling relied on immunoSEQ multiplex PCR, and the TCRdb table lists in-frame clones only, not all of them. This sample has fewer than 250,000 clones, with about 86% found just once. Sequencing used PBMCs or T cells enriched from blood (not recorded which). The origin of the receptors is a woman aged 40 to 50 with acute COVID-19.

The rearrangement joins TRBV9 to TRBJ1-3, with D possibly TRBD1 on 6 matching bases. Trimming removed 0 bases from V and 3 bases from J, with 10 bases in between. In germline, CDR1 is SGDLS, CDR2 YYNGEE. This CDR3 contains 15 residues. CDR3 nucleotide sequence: TGTGCCAGCAGCGTAGGGGTAGGGGGTGGAAACACCATATATTTT. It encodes CASSVGVGGGNTIYF.

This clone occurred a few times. The CDR3 here is CASRPTGVTEAFF. DNA of the CDR3: TGTGCCAGCAGACCAACAGGGGTCACTGAAGCTTTCTTT. This chain links TRBV27 with TRBJ1-1, with TRBD1 matching 7 bases. Germline V gives CDR1 MNHEY, CDR2 SMNVEV (reference sequence). This CDR3 region has 13 residues. The junction had 5 bases not matched to a gene; V was cut back by 6 bases and J by 4 bases.

The CDR3 loop is CATSDEQVYGYTF. The DNA of the CDR3 is TGTGCCACCAGTGATGAACAGGTCTATGGCTACACCTTC. The V call is TRBV24-1, the J call TRBJ1-2; tentative D call: TRBD1 (5 bases). From germline, CDR1 is KGHDR and CDR2 SFDVKD. Trimming stripped 3 bases from V and 4 bases from J, with 8 bases between. The CDR3 has 13 residues.

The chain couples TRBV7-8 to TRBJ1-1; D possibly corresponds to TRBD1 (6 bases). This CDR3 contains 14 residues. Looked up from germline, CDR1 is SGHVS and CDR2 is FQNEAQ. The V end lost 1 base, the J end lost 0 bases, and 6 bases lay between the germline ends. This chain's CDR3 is CASSLDRVNTEAFF. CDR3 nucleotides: TGTGCCAGCAGCTTAGACAGGGTGAACACTGAAGCTTTCTTT.

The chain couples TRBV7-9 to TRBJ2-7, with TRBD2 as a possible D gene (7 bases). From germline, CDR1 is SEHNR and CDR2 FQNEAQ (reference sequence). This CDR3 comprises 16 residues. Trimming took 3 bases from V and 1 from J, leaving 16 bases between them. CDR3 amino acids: CASSFWGGASSYEQYF. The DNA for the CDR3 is TGTGCCAGCAGCTTTTGGGGGGGCGCATCGTCCTACGAGCAGTACTTC.

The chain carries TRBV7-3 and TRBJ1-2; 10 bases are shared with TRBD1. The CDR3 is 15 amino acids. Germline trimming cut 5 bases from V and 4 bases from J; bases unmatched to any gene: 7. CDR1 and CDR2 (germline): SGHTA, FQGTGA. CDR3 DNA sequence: TGTGCCAGCAGCCCGACAGGGGGCGAAATCTATGGCTACACCTTC. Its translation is CASSPTGGEIYGYTF.

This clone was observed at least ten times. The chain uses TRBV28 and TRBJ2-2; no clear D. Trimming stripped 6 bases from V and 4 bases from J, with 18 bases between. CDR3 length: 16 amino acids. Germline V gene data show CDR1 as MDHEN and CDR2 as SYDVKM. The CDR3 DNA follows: TGTGCCAGCAGCCCTTTGACACCACAAGCCACCGGGGAGCTGTTTTTT. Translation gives CASSPLTPQATGELFF.

The CDR3 nucleotides read TGCAGTGCTACCGGAGCAGTGGAGCAGTTCTTC. This codes for CSATGAVEQFF. The chain combines TRBV20-1 with TRBJ2-1; no firm D call. Per germline, CDR1 DFQATT and CDR2 SNEGSKA (reference sequence). The V end lost 4 bases, the J end lost 10 bases, and 11 bases lay between the germline ends. The CDR3 is made up of 11 amino acids.

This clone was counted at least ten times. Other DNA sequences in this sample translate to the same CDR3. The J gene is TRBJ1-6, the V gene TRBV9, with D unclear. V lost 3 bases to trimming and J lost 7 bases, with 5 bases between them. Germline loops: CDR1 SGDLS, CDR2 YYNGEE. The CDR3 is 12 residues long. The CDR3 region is CASSAGNSPLHF. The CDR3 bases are TGTGCCAGCAGCGCAGGAAATTCACCCCTCCACTTT.

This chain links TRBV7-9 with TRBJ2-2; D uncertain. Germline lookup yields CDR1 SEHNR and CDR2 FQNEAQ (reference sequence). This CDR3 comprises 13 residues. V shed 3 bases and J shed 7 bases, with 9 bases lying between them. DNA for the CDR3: TGTGCCAGCAGCTTCCTATCCATCGGGGAGCTGTTTTTT. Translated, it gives CASSFLSIGELFF.

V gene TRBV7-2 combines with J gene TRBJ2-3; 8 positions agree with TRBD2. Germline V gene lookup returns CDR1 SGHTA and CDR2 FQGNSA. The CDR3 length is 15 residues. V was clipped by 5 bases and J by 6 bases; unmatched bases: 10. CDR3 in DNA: TGTGCCAGCAGCAGAAAAGAGCGGGGGCCCGATACGCAGTATTTT. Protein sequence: CASSRKERGPDTQYF.

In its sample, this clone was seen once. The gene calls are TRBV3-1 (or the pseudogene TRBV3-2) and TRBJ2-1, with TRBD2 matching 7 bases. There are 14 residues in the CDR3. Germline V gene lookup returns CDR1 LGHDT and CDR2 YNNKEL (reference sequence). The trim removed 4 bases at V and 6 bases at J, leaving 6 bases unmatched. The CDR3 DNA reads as TGTGCCAGCAGCCTCTCCGGGACTACCAATGAGCAGTTCTTC. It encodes CASSLSGTTNEQFF.

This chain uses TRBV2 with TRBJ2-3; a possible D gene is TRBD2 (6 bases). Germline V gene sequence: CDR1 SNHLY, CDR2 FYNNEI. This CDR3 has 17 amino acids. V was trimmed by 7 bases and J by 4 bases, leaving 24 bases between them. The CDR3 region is CASTETRALPGADTQYF. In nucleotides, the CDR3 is TGTGCCAGCACCGAAACCCGGGCCCTGCCGGGGGCAGATACGCAGTATTTT.

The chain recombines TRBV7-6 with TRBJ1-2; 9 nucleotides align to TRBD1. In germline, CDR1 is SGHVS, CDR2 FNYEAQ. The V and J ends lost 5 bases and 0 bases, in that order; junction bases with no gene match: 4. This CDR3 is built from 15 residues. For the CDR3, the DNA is TGTGCCAGCAGCCAAGGACAGGGGTCTAACTATGGCTACACCTTC. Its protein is CASSQGQGSNYGYTF.

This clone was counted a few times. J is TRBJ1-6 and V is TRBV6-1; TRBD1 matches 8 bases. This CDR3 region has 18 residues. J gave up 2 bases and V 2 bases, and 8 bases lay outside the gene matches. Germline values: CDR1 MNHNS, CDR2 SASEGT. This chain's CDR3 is CASSERVRGQAYNSPLHF. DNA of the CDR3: TGTGCCAGCAGTGAAAGAGTCAGGGGACAGGCCTATAATTCACCCCTCCACTTT.

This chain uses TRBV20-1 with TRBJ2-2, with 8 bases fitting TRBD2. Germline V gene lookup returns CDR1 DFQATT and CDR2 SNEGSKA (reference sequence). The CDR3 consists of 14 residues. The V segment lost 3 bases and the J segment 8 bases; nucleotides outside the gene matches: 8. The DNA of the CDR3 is TGCAGTGCTAGTACCGGGAGGGCCTCAGGGGAGCTGTTTTTT. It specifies CSASTGRASGELFF.

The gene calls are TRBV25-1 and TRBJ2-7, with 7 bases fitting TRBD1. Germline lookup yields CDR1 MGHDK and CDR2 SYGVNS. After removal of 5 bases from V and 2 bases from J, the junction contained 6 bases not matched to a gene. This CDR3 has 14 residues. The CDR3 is CASSPPTGTYEQYF. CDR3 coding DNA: TGTGCCAGCAGTCCCCCGACAGGGACCTACGAGCAGTACTTC.

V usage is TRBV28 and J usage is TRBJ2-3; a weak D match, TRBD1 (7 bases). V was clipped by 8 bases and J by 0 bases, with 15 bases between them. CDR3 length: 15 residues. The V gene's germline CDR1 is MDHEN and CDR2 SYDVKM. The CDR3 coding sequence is TGTGCCAGCGGGGGGTGGGACAGAAGCACAGATACGCAGTATTTT. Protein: CASGGWDRSTDTQYF.

CDR3 sequence: CASSFQQGGQYF. CDR3 sequence (DNA): TGTGCCAGCAGCTTCCAACAGGGGGGGCAGTACTTC. V and J are TRBV11-2 and TRBJ2-7, with 8 nucleotides matching TRBD1. Germline CDR1 SGHAT, CDR2 FQNNGV. With 3 bases clipped from V and 9 bases from J, the junction kept 4 bases outside the gene matches. The CDR3 is made up of 12 amino acids. The full variable domain, with the rest looked up from reference TRBV11-2 and TRBJ2-7, is EAGVAQSPRYKIIEKRQSVAFWCNPISGHATLYWYQQILGQGPKLLIQFQNNGVVDDSQLPKDRFSAERLKGVDSTLKIQPAKLEDSAVYLCASSFQQGGQYFGPGTRLTVT.

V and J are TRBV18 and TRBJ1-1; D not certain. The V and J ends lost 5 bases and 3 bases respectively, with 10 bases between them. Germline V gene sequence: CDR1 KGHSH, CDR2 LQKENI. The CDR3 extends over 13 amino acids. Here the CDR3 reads CASSAKRDTEAFF. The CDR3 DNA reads TGTGCCAGCTCAGCTAAGAGGGACACTGAAGCTTTCTTT.

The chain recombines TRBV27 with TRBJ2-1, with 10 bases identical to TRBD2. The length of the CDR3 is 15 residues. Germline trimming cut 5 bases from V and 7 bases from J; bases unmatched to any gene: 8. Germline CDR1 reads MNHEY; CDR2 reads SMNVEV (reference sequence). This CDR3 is CASSRPGLAINEQFF. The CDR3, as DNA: TGTGCCAGCAGTCGCCCGGGACTAGCGATAAATGAGCAGTTCTTC.

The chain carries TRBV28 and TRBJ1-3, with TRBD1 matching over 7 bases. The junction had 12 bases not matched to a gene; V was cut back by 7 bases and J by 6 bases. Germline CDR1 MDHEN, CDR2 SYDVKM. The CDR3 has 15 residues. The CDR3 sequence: CASKTTGTVENTIYF. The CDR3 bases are TGTGCCAGCAAAACGACAGGGACGGTTGAAAACACCATATATTTT.

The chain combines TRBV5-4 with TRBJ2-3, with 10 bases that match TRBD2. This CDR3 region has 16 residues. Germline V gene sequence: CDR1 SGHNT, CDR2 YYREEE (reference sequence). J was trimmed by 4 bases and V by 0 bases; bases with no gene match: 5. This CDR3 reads CASSLELAGVPDTQYF. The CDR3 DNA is TGTGCCAGCAGCTTGGAGCTAGCGGGAGTCCCAGATACGCAGTATTTT.